This T cell receptor (beta chain) was recorded in a study of a mutant IDH1 vaccine in newly diagnosed glioma. The wider study: Mean patient age was around 40 years; roughly 62% were male and about 40% female. Earlier treatment was radiotherapy, temozolomide, or both, with most getting both. Study conclusions and caveats: The authors found pseudoprogression apparently unrelated to changes in top peripheral T cell clonotypes.

Trimming took 8 bases from V and 11 from J, leaving 18 bases between them. The CDR3 is made up of 12 amino acids. Germline V gene lookup returns CDR1 LNHDA and CDR2 SQIVND (reference sequence). Time point here: baseline, week 1 (first vaccination visit). Specified treatment: pre-vaccination baseline after standard-of-care therapy. This table comes from immunoSEQ multiplex PCR, and its TCRdb copy is limited to in-frame clones, with some not included. The sample carries roughly 51,000 clones, about nine tenths recorded once. Points on this clone: As yet, its antigen is unknown.

Sequenced material: PBMCs, taken from a glioma patient treated with radiotherapy, temozolomide or both. The origin of this receptor is a man between 40 and 49 years old with glioma. The rearrangement joins TRBV19 to TRBJ1-1; D gene uncertain. The CDR3 loop is CASVSFPSEAFF. The CDR3 bases are TGTGCCAGTGTCTCATTTCCCTCGGAGGCTTTCTTT. Variable domain in full (rest from reference TRBV19 and TRBJ1-1): DGGITQSPKYLFRKEGQNVTLSCEQNLNHDAMYWYRQDPGQGLRLIYYSQIVNDFQKGDIAEGYSVSREKKESFPLTVTSAQKNPTAFYLCASVSFPSEAFFGQGTRLTVV.